Each of the 19 T cell receptor beta chains below was sequenced from the same sample in a study of metastatic and nonmetastatic thyroid tumors. TCRdb used MiXCR to call clones anew from the PCR reads. Among roughly 10,000 clones listed, around 20% were seen once. All patients were untreated before thyroid surgery. The sample was adjacent normal tissue. The receptors come from a female donor with papillary thyroid cancer or a benign thyroid nodule (not recorded which). Some clones in this sample may be carry-over from other donors' samples.

This clone was counted many times. The chain couples TRBV28 to TRBJ1-4; D call uncertain. The germline V and J ends were trimmed by 6 bases and 0 bases, with 11 bases remaining between them. Germline values: CDR1 MDHEN, CDR2 SYDVKM. The CDR3 consists of 15 residues. For the CDR3, the DNA is TGTGCCAGCAGACGAGTAATTGCAACTAATGAAAAACTGTTTTTT. As protein: CASRRVIATNEKLFF.

The J gene is TRBJ1-3, the V gene TRBV7-3, with a possible D match to TRBD1 (6 bases). The CDR3 spans 15 residues. Germline V gene data show CDR1 as SGHTA and CDR2 as FQGTGA. Trimming took off 1 base at V and 3 bases at J, with 10 bases between the two ends. CDR3 protein: CASSLNGGFGNTIYF. The CDR3 nucleotides read TGTGCCAGCAGCTTAAACGGGGGCTTTGGAAACACCATATATTTT.

This clone is medium-sized within its sample. This sequence joins TRBV5-1 and TRBJ1-3, with a possible D match to TRBD1 (5 bases). The CDR3 extends over 15 amino acids. V was shortened by 0 bases and J by 7 bases, with 14 bases between the two germline ends. Germline V lookup: CDR1 SGHRS, CDR2 YFSETQ. The CDR3 sequence is CASSLDRTNANTIYF. CDR3 nucleotide sequence: TGCGCCAGCAGCTTGGATAGGACAAATGCGAACACCATATATTTT.

This clone is deemed medium-sized. This sequence joins TRBV2 and TRBJ1-2; the match to TRBD1 covers 10 bases. V lost 5 bases, J lost 9 bases, and 6 bases stayed unmatched. Germline CDR1 reads SNHLY; CDR2 reads FYNNEI. The CDR3 runs 13 residues. CDR3 nucleotides: TGTGCCAGCAGTCCCGGGACAGGGGTTCGCTACACCTTC. Translating it yields CASSPGTGVRYTF.

This clone occurred many times. This chain links TRBV3-1 with TRBJ1-1; D might be TRBD1 (5 bases). The germline V gene encodes CDR1 LGHDT and CDR2 YNNKEL (reference sequence). V was shortened by 4 bases and J by 4 bases, with 13 bases between the two germline ends. The CDR3 extends over 14 amino acids. The CDR3 region is CASSRRGGSTEAFF. CDR3 DNA: TGTGCCAGCAGCCGTCGGGGGGGGAGCACTGAAGCTTTCTTT. Full variable domain (rest looked up from reference TRBV3-1 and TRBJ1-1): DTAVSQTPKYLVTQMGNDKSIKCEQNLGHDTMYWYKQDSKKFLKIMFSYNNKELIINETVPNRFSPKSPDKAHLNLHINSLELGDSAVYFCASSRRGGSTEAFFGQGTRLTVV.

This clone was detected a few times. The V gene is TRBV19, the J gene TRBJ2-5, with 11 bases that match TRBD2. The V gene end was trimmed by 9 bases and the J gene end by 2 bases; junction bases not matched to a gene: 8. The CDR3 consists of 15 residues. Germline V CDR1 and CDR2: LNHDA, SQIVND (reference sequence). This CDR3 reads CASATGTSGQETQYF. CDR3 DNA: TGTGCCAGCGCGACCGGGACTAGCGGACAAGAGACCCAGTACTTC.

This clone is medium-sized in the sample. The V and J genes are TRBV7-2 and TRBJ1-6, with D tentatively TRBD1 (6 bases). Trimming took off 3 bases at V and 3 bases at J, with 9 bases between the two ends. The CDR3 length is 15 residues. From germline, CDR1 is SGHTA and CDR2 FQGNSA. Here the CDR3 reads CASSFNRVYNSPLHF. The DNA for the CDR3 is TGTGCCAGCAGCTTTAACAGGGTCTATAATTCACCCCTCCACTTT. The complete variable domain, with remaining parts taken from reference TRBV7-2 and TRBJ1-6, reads GAGVSQSPSNKVTEKGKDVELRCDPISGHTALYWYRQSLGQGLEFLIYFQGNSAPDKSGLPSDRFSAERTGGSVSTLTIQRTQQEDSAVYLCASSFNRVYNSPLHFGNGTRLTVT.

This clone is labeled as medium-sized (0.01 to 0.1%). The chain links TRBV7-2 to TRBJ2-3; possibly TRBD1 for D (5 bases). The CDR3 totals 14 residues. Trimming removed 1 base at V and 4 bases at J, with 9 bases between. Per germline, CDR1 SGHTA and CDR2 FQGNSA. The CDR3, as DNA: TGTGCCAGCAGCTTAGATCAGGGCGCAGATACGCAGTATTTT. Its protein product is CASSLDQGADTQYF.

By frequency in the sample, this clone is medium-sized. The chain uses TRBV11-1 and TRBJ2-7; no firm D call. Between the trimmed V and J ends, which lost 5 bases and 6 bases, there was a span of 11 bases. The germline CDR1 and CDR2 sequences are SGHAT and FQDESV (reference sequence). The CDR3 runs to 12 residues. The CDR3 DNA reads TGTGCCAGCAGCGAAGATCGGTCCGAGCAGTACTTC. It encodes CASSEDRSEQYF.

Remarks on this clone: The junction differs from germline at one of its ends, possibly a read error. DNA for the CDR3: TGCAGTGCAAGAGAATTCGGTGAAACTGAAGCTTTCTTT. It encodes CSAREFGETEAFF. The V gene is TRBV20-1, the J gene TRBJ1-1; D call uncertain. Germline V gene data show CDR1 as DFQATT and CDR2 as SNEGSKA (reference sequence). The length of the CDR3 is 13 residues.

Relative to its sample, this clone is medium-sized. The rearrangement uses TRBV12-3 or TRBV12-4 and TRBJ1-3; D ambiguous. The CDR3 runs to 14 residues. Trimming pared 3 bases from V and 1 base from J, leaving 7 bases between. The CDR3 DNA reads TGTGCCAGCAGTTTTACGCCATCTGGAAACACCATATATTTT. This gives the protein CASSFTPSGNTIYF.

The rearrangement links TRBV7-6 to TRBJ2-7; possibly TRBD1 for D (6 bases). CDR1 is SGHVS, CDR2 FNYEAQ, per germline. The CDR3 has 14 amino acids. With 1 base removed from V and 3 bases from J, the gap between germline ends came to 10 bases. The CDR3: CASSLEQGIYEQYF. In DNA form, the CDR3 reads TGTGCCAGCAGCTTAGAACAGGGAATCTACGAGCAGTACTTC. Combining the CDR3 with reference TRBV7-6 and TRBJ2-7 gives the whole variable domain GAGVSQSPRYKVTKRGQDVALRCDPISGHVSLYWYRQALGQGPEFLTYFNYEAQQDKSGLPNDRFSAERPEGSISTLTIQRTEQRDSAMYRCASSLEQGIYEQYFGPGTRLTVT.

At least ten counts were recorded for this clone. The V and J genes are TRBV4-1 and TRBJ1-3, with 9 bases aligning to TRBD1. The length of the CDR3 is 15 residues. The V gene's germline CDR1 is MGHRA and CDR2 YSYEKL. With 3 bases clipped from V and 1 base from J, the junction kept 1 base outside the gene matches. The CDR3 is CASSQDRGSGNTIYF. CDR3 nucleotide sequence: TGCGCCAGCAGCCAGGACAGGGGTTCTGGAAACACCATATATTTT.

J is TRBJ2-1 and V is TRBV2; 14 nucleotides agree with TRBD2. The germline CDR1 and CDR2 sequences are SNHLY and FYNNEI. The CDR3 is made up of 19 amino acids. The V gene end was trimmed by 4 bases and the J gene end by 0 bases; junction bases not matched to a gene: 8. The CDR3 loop reads CASSVGLAGEGSSYNEQFF. The CDR3 region has the DNA TGTGCCAGCAGTGTGGGACTAGCGGGAGAGGGGTCCTCCTACAATGAGCAGTTCTTC.

A note on this clone: One end of the junction varies from germline; a read error may be responsible. The CDR3 nucleotides are TGTGCCAGCAGTGCCCGGACATGGGCTACTGGAGCTTTCTTT. Its protein is CASSARTWATGAFF. V usage is TRBV12-3 or TRBV12-4 and J usage is TRBJ1-1, with TRBD1 as a possible D gene (5 bases). This CDR3 contains 14 residues.

This clone was detected ten times or more. J is TRBJ2-2 and V is TRBV5-3; TRBD1 agrees at 11 bases. TRBV5-3 counts as an open reading frame of uncertain function. The length of the CDR3 is 15 residues. V gave up 6 bases and J gave up 5 bases; unmatched junction bases: 6. CDR3 nucleotides: TGTGCCAGAACCCGGGACAGGGGGTTGACCGGGGAGCTGTTTTTT. Amino acids: CARTRDRGLTGELFF.

The gene calls are TRBV7-8 and TRBJ2-7; TRBD1 agrees at 9 bases. Germline CDR1 reads SGHVS; CDR2 reads FQNEAQ. Losses at the gene ends were 4 bases for V and 6 bases for J; bases not matched to a gene: 10. This CDR3 contains 15 residues. The CDR3 nucleotides read TGTGCCAGCAGCTCGAGTCCGGGACAGGGTGTCGAGCAGTACTTC. Amino acid sequence: CASSSSPGQGVEQYF.

This clone was counted only a few times. The chain is built from TRBV7-8 and TRBJ1-4; TRBD1 might be the D (6 bases). V lost 5 bases and J 4 bases, leaving 17 bases between the germline ends. This CDR3 is 16 amino acids long. CDR1 is SGHVS and CDR2 is FQNEAQ in the germline V gene. CDR3 nucleotide sequence: TGTGCCAGCAGCGCTAGGGGGTCGGCAAATAATGAAAAACTGTTTTTT. It codes for CASSARGSANNEKLFF. Drawing the rest from reference TRBV7-8 and TRBJ1-4, the complete variable domain is GAGVSQSPRYKVAKRGQDVALRCDPISGHVSLFWYQQALGQGPEFLTYFQNEAQLDKSGLPSDRFFAERPEGSVSTLKIQRTQQEDSAVYLCASSARGSANNEKLFFGSGTQLSVL.

The rearrangement links TRBV6-2 or TRBV6-3 to TRBJ2-1; TRBD2 agrees at 9 bases. With 6 bases clipped from V and 4 bases from J, the junction kept 13 bases outside the gene matches. Germline V CDR1 and CDR2: MNHEY, SVGEGT. The CDR3 covers 17 residues. CDR3 coding DNA: TGTGCCAGCAGGGTCCGGACTAGCGTGGTGATATACAATGAGCAGTTCTTC. Protein product: CASRVRTSVVIYNEQFF.